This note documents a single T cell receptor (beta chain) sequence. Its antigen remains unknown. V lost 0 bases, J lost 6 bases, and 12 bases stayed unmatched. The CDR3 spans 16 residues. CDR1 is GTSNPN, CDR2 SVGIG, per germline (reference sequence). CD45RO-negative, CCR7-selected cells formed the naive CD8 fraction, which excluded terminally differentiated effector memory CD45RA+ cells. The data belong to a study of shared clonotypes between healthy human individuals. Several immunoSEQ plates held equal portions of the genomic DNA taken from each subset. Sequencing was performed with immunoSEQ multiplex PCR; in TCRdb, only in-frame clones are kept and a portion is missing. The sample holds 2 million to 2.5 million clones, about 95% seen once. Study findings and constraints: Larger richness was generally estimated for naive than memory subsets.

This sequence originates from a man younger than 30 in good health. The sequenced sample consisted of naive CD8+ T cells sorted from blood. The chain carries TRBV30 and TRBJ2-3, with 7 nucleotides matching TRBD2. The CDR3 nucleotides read TGTGCCTGGAGTGTTGGAGCGGGGAACCTGGGGGATACGCAGTATTTT. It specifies CAWSVGAGNLGDTQYF.